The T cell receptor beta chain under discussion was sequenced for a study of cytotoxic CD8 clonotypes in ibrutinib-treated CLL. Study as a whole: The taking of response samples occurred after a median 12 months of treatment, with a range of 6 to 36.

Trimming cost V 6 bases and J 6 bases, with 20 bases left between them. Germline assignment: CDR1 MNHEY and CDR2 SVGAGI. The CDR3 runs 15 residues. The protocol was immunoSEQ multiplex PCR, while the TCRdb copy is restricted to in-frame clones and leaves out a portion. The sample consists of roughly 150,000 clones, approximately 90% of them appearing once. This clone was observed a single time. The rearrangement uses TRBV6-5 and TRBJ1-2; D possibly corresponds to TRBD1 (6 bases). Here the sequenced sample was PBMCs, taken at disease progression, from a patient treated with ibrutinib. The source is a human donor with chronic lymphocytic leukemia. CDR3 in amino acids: CASSLSYNRADGYTF. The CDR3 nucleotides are TGTGCCAGCAGCCTCTCATATAACAGGGCCGATGGCTACACCTTC.